A few counts support the clone carrying this TCR beta chain. The antigen is unknown. The entry originates in a study of T-cell reconstitution after alpha-beta-depleted transplantation in children. Whole-study findings and limits: The study traced high day-60 TCRbeta diversity in some patients to surviving recipient T cells and thymic progenitors. Reported findings indicate that, about two months after transplant, alpha-beta T cells came from several hundred expanded clones, which were derived from non-depleted graft cells.

A library of TCRbeta sequences, prepared with unique molecular identifiers, was generated. TCRdb fed the PCR reads into MiXCR, producing one record per CDR3 protein. This table holds about 830,000 distinct CDR3 sequences, less than 20% found once. CDR3 length: 13 residues. CDR1 and CDR2 from the germline V gene are LNHNV and YYDKDF (reference sequence). The V end was cut by 4 bases, the J end by 3 bases, with 9 bases between. J is TRBJ1-2 and V is TRBV15; unclear D gene. The sequences come from PBMCs, mostly from graft donor cells, collected 360 days after TCRalphabeta/CD19-depleted stem cell transplant. The receptor was derived from a male patient aged 5 to 17 who had a stem cell transplant for acute lymphoblastic leukemia, so the T cells may come from the graft donor. CDR3 sequence: CATSKEEDYGYTF. For the CDR3, the DNA is TGTGCCACCAGCAAGGAGGAAGACTATGGCTACACCTTC.